What follows is one T cell receptor beta chain and its context. Its antigen remains undetermined. The junction and the germline gene differ at one end; a read error may be behind it. The study was a case-control design nested within a healthcare worker cohort in London, UK, with weekly nasopharyngeal swab PCR tests and blood sampling. Healthcare workers were recruited between 23 and 31 March 2020, during the week of the UK lockdown, and were followed weekly for up to roughly 16 weeks. For CDR1 and CDR2, the germline V gene lists SGHTA and FQGNSA. The CDR3 sequence holds 15 residues, the cysteine and phenylalanine included. Kept here is only the CDR3 DNA, which spans 45 bases and is read in frame from base 1. The sample belongs to a study of early T cells in non-severe SARS-CoV-2 infection (dated by TCRdb to about 2021). For context, the study as a whole: Because TCR sequencing relied on bulk RNA taken from unsorted whole blood, pairing of alpha and beta chains was not possible. What the study reported, not specific to this receptor: VDJdb matching was skewed toward anti-spike CD8 responses, so virus-specific expansions were likely underestimated and private and CD4 specificities were missed.

Receptors were amplified or captured by 5' RACE. TCRdb lists the instrument as NextSeq 500. To correct for sequencing error and PCR bias, the TCR library protocol tagged individual cDNA molecules with unique molecular identifiers. Sequencing covered both TCR alpha and beta chains, and within each sample the abundances of alpha and beta sequences were tightly co-correlated. On the study's bioinformatics: Decombinator V4 was used to perform V gene, J gene and CDR3 annotation of TCR sequences. Expanded TCRs were defined as changing significantly between any two time points under a Poisson model with p below 0.0001. TCR abundances were normalised to the total number of TCRs sequenced per sample and expressed as counts per million. TRAV1-2 paired with TRAJ12, TRAJ20 or TRAJ33 defined MAIT TCRs, while TRAV10 paired with TRAJ18 defined iNKT TCRs. VDJdb, accessed 1 November 2021, was searched for CMV, EBV and SARS-CoV-2 annotated TCRs, excluding TCRs annotated for multiple antigens. TCRdb handled the public reads itself, with Q25 trimming in fastp and clone calling in MiXCR, and kept productive beta chains. Duplicate CDR3 protein sequences are folded into a single record with the most common DNA and genes. These V and J calls rely on TCRdb rather than the paper's analysis. The sample yields tens of thousands of distinct CDR3 sequences; approximately 11% were counted once. The top ten hold 6.4% of the sample.

This TCR was sampled from an adult who was a healthcare worker with PCR-confirmed SARS-CoV-2 infection or an uninfected control (not recorded which). The specimen was whole blood. The chain is encoded by TRBV7-2 joined to TRBJ2-2, with 8 central nucleotides matching TRBD2. The CDR3 amino acid sequence is: CASSLAGTNTGELFF. The DNA reads TGTGCTAGCAGCTTAGCGGGGACGAACACCGGGGAGCTGTTTTTT.